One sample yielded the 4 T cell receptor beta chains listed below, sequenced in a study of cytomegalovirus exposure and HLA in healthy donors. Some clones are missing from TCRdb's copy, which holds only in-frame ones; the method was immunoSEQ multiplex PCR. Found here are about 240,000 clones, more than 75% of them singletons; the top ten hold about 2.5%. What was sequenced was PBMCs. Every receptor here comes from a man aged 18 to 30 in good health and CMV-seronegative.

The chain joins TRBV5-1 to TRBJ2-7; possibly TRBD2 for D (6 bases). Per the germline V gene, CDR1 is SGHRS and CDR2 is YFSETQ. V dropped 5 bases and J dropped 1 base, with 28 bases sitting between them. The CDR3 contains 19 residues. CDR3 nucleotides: TGCGCCAGCAGTTCGGCCTTGTCCAGCCAGCGGAGGGATTCCTACGAGCAGTACTTC. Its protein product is CASSSALSSQRRDSYEQYF.

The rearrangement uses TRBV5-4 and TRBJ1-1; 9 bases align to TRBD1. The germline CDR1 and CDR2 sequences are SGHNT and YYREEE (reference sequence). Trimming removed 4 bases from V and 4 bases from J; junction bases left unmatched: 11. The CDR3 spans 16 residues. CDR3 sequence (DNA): TGTGCCAGCAGCCCGATGGGGCGGGACAGGGCCACTGAAGCTTTCTTT. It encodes CASSPMGRDRATEAFF.

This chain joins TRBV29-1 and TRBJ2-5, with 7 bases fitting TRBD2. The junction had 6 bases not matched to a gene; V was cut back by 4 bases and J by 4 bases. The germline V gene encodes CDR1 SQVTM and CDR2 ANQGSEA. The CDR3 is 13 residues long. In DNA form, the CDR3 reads TGCAGCGTTGTGGTAGGCGGGGGAGAGACCCAGTACTTC. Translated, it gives CSVVVGGGETQYF.

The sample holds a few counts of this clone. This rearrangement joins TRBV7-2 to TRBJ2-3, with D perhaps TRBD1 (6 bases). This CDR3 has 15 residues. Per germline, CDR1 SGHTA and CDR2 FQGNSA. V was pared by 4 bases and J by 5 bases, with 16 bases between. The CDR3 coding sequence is TGTGCCAGCAGCTCGCTGGGTCAACAGGGAGATACGCAGTATTTT. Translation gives CASSSLGQQGDTQYF. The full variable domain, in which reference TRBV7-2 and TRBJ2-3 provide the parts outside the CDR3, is GAGVSQSPSNKVTEKGKDVELRCDPISGHTALYWYRQSLGQGLEFLIYFQGNSAPDKSGLPSDRFSAERTGGSVSTLTIQRTQQEDSAVYLCASSSLGQQGDTQYFGPGTRLTVL.